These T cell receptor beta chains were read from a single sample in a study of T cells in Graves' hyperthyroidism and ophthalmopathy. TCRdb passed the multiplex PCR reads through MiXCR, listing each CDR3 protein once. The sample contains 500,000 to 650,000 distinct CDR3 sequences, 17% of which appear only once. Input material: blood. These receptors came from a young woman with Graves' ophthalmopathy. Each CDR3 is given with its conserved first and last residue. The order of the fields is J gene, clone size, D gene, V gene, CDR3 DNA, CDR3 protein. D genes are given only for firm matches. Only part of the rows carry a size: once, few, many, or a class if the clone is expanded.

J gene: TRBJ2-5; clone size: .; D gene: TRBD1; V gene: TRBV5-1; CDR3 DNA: TGCGCCAGCAGCTTGTTAGGGACAGGGACTCCGTACCAAGAGACCCAGTACTTC; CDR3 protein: CASSLLGTGTPYQETQYF
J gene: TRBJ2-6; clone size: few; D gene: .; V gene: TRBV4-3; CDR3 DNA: TGCGCCAGCAGCCAAGATTCGGGGACTGGGGCCAACGTCCTGACTTTC; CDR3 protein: CASSQDSGTGANVLTF
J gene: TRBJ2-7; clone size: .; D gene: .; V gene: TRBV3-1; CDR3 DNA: TGTGCCAGCAGCCAAGTTACAGGTAGCTACGAGCAGTACTTC; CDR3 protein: CASSQVTGSYEQYF
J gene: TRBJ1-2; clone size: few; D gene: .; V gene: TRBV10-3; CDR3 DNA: TGTGCCATCAGCAGGGAGAATGGCTACACCTTC; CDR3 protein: CAISRENGYTF
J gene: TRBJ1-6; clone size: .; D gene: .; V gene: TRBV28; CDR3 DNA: TGTGCCAGCAGTTTCTACCTTGGACAGTCACCCCTCCACTTT; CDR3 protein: CASSFYLGQSPLHF
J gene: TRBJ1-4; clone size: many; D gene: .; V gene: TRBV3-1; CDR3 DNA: TGTGCCAGCAGCCAATACCGGGACCTGAAACTGTTTTTT; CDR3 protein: CASSQYRDLKLFF
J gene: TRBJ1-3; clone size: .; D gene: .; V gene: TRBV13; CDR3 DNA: TGTGCCAGCAGCTCGGGCCCGGGACCGGAGGAGAACACCATATATTTT; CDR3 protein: CASSSGPGPEENTIYF
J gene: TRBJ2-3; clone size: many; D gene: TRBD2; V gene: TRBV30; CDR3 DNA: TGTGCCGGCGGGGGGCAGGGAGATACGCAGTATTTT; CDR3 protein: CAGGGQGDTQYF
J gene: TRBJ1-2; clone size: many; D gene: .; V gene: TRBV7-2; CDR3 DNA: TGTGCCAGCAGCTCCCCGGGGTATGGCTACACCTTC; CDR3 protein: CASSSPGYGYTF
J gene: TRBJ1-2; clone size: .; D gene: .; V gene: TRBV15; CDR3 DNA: TGTGCCACCAGCAGCGACACGGGCGGCTATGGCTACACCTTC; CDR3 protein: CATSSDTGGYGYTF
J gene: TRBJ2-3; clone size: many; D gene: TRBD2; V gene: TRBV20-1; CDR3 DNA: TGCAGTGCTATTGGGGAGGCGGCGGGAGCTGGTACAGATACGCAGTATTTT; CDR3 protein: CSAIGEAAGAGTDTQYF
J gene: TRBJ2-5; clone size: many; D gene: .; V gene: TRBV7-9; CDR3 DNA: TGTGCCAGCAGCTTAGGACGGTACCAAGAGACCCAGTACTTC; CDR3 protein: CASSLGRYQETQYF
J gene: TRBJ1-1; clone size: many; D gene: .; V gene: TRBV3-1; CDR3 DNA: TGTGCCAGCAGCCAAGCCAGGTTCATGAACACTGAAGCTTTCTTT; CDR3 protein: CASSQARFMNTEAFF
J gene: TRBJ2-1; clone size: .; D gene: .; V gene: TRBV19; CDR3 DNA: TGTGCCAGTAGAGACCCCTTGAGGGCGAAGTACAATGAGCAGTTCTTC; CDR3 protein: CASRDPLRAKYNEQFF
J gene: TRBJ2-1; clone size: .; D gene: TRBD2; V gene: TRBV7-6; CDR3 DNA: TGTGCCAGCAGCGTAGCGGGGTCGATCAATGAGCAGTTCTTC; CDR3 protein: CASSVAGSINEQFF
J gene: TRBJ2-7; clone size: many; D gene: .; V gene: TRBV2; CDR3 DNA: TGTGCCAGCAGTGAACGGGGAGCAGGGCCCTACGAGCAGTACTTC; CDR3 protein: CASSERGAGPYEQYF
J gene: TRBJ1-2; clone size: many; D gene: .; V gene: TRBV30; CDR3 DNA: TGTGCCTGGAGTAATGGGATGGACTATGGCTACACCTTC; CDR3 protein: CAWSNGMDYGYTF
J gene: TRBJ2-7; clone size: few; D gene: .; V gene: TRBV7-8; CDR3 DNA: TGTGCCAGCAGCTTAGTGAACTCCCTAACCTACGAGCAGTACTTC; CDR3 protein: CASSLVNSLTYEQYF
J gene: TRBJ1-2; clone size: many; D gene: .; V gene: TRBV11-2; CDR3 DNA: TGTGCCAGCAGCTCTGGTGGGGGTTTTGATGGCTACACCTTC; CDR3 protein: CASSSGGGFDGYTF
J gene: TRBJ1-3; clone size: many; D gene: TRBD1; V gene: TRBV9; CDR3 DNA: TGTGCCAGCAGCGTCGAGACAGGGGCTGGAAACACCATATATTTT; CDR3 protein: CASSVETGAGNTIYF
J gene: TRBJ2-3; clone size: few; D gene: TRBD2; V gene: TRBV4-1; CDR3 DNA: TGCGCCAGCAGCCAACTTTCAATAGCGGGAGGGCAGGGTACGCAGTATTTT; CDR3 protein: CASSQLSIAGGQGTQYF
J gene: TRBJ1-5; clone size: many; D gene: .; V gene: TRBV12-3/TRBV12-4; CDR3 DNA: TGTGCCAGCAGTTTATTAGGCTATTTCCTGCATGGCAATCAGCCCCAGCATTTT; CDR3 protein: CASSLLGYFLHGNQPQHF
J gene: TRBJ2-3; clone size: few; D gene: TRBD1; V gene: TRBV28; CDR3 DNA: TGTGCCAGCAGTCGGGACAGGGAGGCAGATACGCAGTATTTT; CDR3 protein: CASSRDREADTQYF
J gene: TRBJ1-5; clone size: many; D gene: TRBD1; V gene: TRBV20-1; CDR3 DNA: TGCAGTGCTAGCCGGGACAGGGGCAATCAGCCCCAGCATTTT; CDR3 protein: CSASRDRGNQPQHF